A selection of T cell receptor beta chains follows, all from one sample in a study of early T cells in non-severe SARS-CoV-2 infection. TCRdb fed the 5' RACE reads into MiXCR, producing one record per CDR3 protein. There are about 60,000 distinct CDR3 sequences in the sample; less than 9.5% occur only once, and approximately 3% lies in the top ten. Sequenced sample: whole blood. These TCRs come from an adult who was a healthcare worker with PCR-confirmed SARS-CoV-2 infection or an uninfected control (not recorded which). Both conserved end residues are part of each CDR3. The D gene is left open where the match is weak. Expanded clones get a size class; other rows say once, few or many, or leave the size out.

v_call: TRBV29-1; j_call: TRBJ2-2; d_call: TRBD2; clone_size: many; cdr3_length: 17; cdr3_aa: CSVGLTGTSGTPGELFF; cdr3_nt: TGCAGCGTTGGGCTTACCGGGACTAGCGGGACCCCCGGGGAGCTGTTTTTT
v_call: TRBV12-3/TRBV12-4; j_call: TRBJ1-2; d_call: NA; clone_size: few; cdr3_length: 15; cdr3_aa: CASSFEQGEGHGYTF; cdr3_nt: TGTGCCAGCAGTTTCGAACAGGGCGAGGGGCATGGCTACACCTTC
v_call: TRBV3-1; j_call: TRBJ2-1; d_call: TRBD2; clone_size: NA; cdr3_length: 15; cdr3_aa: CASSHRTSGDNEQFF; cdr3_nt: TGTGCCAGCAGCCACCGGACTAGCGGGGACAATGAGCAGTTCTTC
v_call: TRBV3-1; j_call: TRBJ2-2; d_call: NA; clone_size: NA; cdr3_length: 15; cdr3_aa: CASSRGMSNTGELFF; cdr3_nt: TGTGCCAGCTCCCGGGGGATGTCGAACACCGGGGAGCTGTTTTTT
v_call: TRBV28; j_call: TRBJ2-7; d_call: NA; clone_size: few; cdr3_length: 15; cdr3_aa: CASSRGDGGVLEQYF; cdr3_nt: TGTGCCAGCAGCCGCGGGGACGGCGGGGTCCTCGAGCAGTACTTC
v_call: TRBV12-3/TRBV12-4; j_call: TRBJ2-3; d_call: NA; clone_size: many; cdr3_length: 15; cdr3_aa: CASSFGPGGPDTQYF; cdr3_nt: TGTGCCAGCAGTTTTGGCCCGGGGGGCCCAGATACGCAGTATTTT
v_call: TRBV20-1; j_call: TRBJ2-7; d_call: NA; clone_size: NA; cdr3_length: 16; cdr3_aa: CSARVGSPRRYYEQYF; cdr3_nt: TGCAGTGCTCGCGTCGGGTCCCCCCGGAGGTATTACGAGCAGTACTTC
v_call: TRBV6-2/TRBV6-3; j_call: TRBJ2-3; d_call: NA; clone_size: many; cdr3_length: 12; cdr3_aa: CASKGIADTQYF; cdr3_nt: TGTGCCAGCAAGGGGATCGCAGATACGCAGTATTTT
v_call: TRBV11-1; j_call: TRBJ2-7; d_call: TRBD1; clone_size: NA; cdr3_length: 14; cdr3_aa: CASSTSGGRYEQYF; cdr3_nt: TGTGCCAGCAGCACCTCAGGGGGTAGGTACGAGCAGTACTTC
v_call: TRBV6-5; j_call: TRBJ2-3; d_call: NA; clone_size: NA; cdr3_length: 14; cdr3_aa: CASSGGSSTDTQYF; cdr3_nt: TGTGCCAGCAGCGGGGGCTCTAGCACAGATACGCAGTATTTT
v_call: TRBV20-1; j_call: TRBJ2-2; d_call: NA; clone_size: NA; cdr3_length: 15; cdr3_aa: CSATREAFITGELFF; cdr3_nt: TGCAGTGCTACTCGGGAAGCGTTCATCACCGGGGAGCTGTTTTTT
v_call: TRBV29-1; j_call: TRBJ2-3; d_call: TRBD2; clone_size: many; cdr3_length: 15; cdr3_aa: CSVGTSGRAADTQYF; cdr3_nt: TGCAGCGTTGGAACTAGCGGGAGGGCGGCAGATACGCAGTATTTT
v_call: TRBV10-2; j_call: TRBJ1-4; d_call: TRBD1; clone_size: many; cdr3_length: 18; cdr3_aa: CASSPITAWTGEAEKLFF; cdr3_nt: TGCGCCAGCAGTCCAATTACGGCTTGGACAGGGGAGGCTGAAAAACTGTTTTTT
v_call: TRBV29-1; j_call: TRBJ2-5; d_call: NA; clone_size: NA; cdr3_length: 12; cdr3_aa: CSVLARGETQYF; cdr3_nt: TGCAGCGTTCTCGCTCGCGGGGAGACCCAGTACTTC
v_call: TRBV7-2; j_call: TRBJ2-1; d_call: TRBD2; clone_size: few; cdr3_length: 17; cdr3_aa: CASITEGGLAGYNEQFF; cdr3_nt: TGTGCCAGCATCACCGAGGGCGGGCTAGCGGGGTACAATGAGCAGTTCTTC
v_call: TRBV7-2; j_call: TRBJ2-5; d_call: NA; clone_size: many; cdr3_length: 14; cdr3_aa: CASSSQGVLETQYF; cdr3_nt: TGTGCCAGCAGCTCCCAGGGCGTTCTCGAGACCCAGTACTTC
v_call: TRBV30; j_call: TRBJ2-5; d_call: NA; clone_size: NA; cdr3_length: 13; cdr3_aa: CAWSGQVQETQYF; cdr3_nt: TGTGCCTGGAGTGGCCAAGTCCAAGAGACCCAGTACTTC
v_call: TRBV6-2/TRBV6-3; j_call: TRBJ1-1; d_call: NA; clone_size: NA; cdr3_length: 15; cdr3_aa: CASSYDPGAGTEAFF; cdr3_nt: TGTGCCAGCAGTTACGATCCGGGGGCGGGCACTGAAGCTTTCTTT
v_call: TRBV11-2; j_call: TRBJ2-2; d_call: TRBD1; clone_size: few; cdr3_length: 15; cdr3_aa: CASSPGQGVPGELFF; cdr3_nt: TGTGCCAGCAGCCCGGGACAGGGGGTCCCCGGGGAGCTGTTTTTT
v_call: TRBV6-5; j_call: TRBJ2-6; d_call: NA; clone_size: many; cdr3_length: 14; cdr3_aa: CASTPYSGANVLTF; cdr3_nt: TGTGCCAGCACGCCATACTCTGGGGCCAACGTCCTGACTTTC
v_call: TRBV12-3/TRBV12-4; j_call: TRBJ2-1; d_call: TRBD2; clone_size: few; cdr3_length: 17; cdr3_aa: CASSTYGLAGWGNEQFF; cdr3_nt: TGTGCCAGCAGCACCTACGGACTAGCGGGATGGGGCAATGAGCAGTTCTTC
v_call: TRBV2; j_call: TRBJ1-3; d_call: TRBD1; clone_size: NA; cdr3_length: 16; cdr3_aa: CASSERQGLTGNTIYF; cdr3_nt: TGTGCCAGCAGTGAGCGACAGGGGTTGACTGGAAACACCATATATTTT
v_call: TRBV7-6; j_call: TRBJ2-7; d_call: TRBD1; clone_size: many; cdr3_length: 15; cdr3_aa: CASSLEDRANYEQYF; cdr3_nt: TGTGCCAGCAGCTTAGAGGACAGGGCAAACTACGAGCAGTACTTC
v_call: TRBV5-1; j_call: TRBJ2-3; d_call: NA; clone_size: many; cdr3_length: 14; cdr3_aa: CASSSTLSTDTQYF; cdr3_nt: TGCGCCAGCAGCTCGACCCTTAGCACAGATACGCAGTATTTT
v_call: TRBV11-2; j_call: TRBJ2-3; d_call: TRBD2; clone_size: many; cdr3_length: 14; cdr3_aa: CASSLEREGDTQYF; cdr3_nt: TGTGCCAGCAGCTTAGAACGGGAGGGAGATACGCAGTATTTT
v_call: TRBV7-9; j_call: TRBJ2-3; d_call: NA; clone_size: few; cdr3_length: 16; cdr3_aa: CASSLYGGGSTDTQYF; cdr3_nt: TGTGCCAGCAGCTTATATGGGGGCGGAAGCACAGATACGCAGTATTTT
v_call: TRBV7-2; j_call: TRBJ1-2; d_call: NA; clone_size: few; cdr3_length: 14; cdr3_aa: CASSLGPKDYGYTF; cdr3_nt: TGTGCCAGCAGCTTAGGGCCCAAGGACTATGGCTACACCTTC
v_call: TRBV5-1; j_call: TRBJ2-2; d_call: NA; clone_size: NA; cdr3_length: 14; cdr3_aa: CASSPGTPTGELFF; cdr3_nt: TGCGCCAGCAGCCCGGGGACCCCGACCGGGGAGCTGTTTTTT
v_call: TRBV10-3; j_call: TRBJ1-5; d_call: NA; clone_size: few; cdr3_length: 14; cdr3_aa: CAISESGGNQPQHF; cdr3_nt: TGTGCCATCAGTGAGTCAGGGGGAAATCAGCCCCAGCATTTT